These 24 T cell receptor beta chains originate from one sample sequenced in a study of T cell responses to AZD1222 COVID-19 vaccine. Clones were sequenced by immunoSEQ multiplex PCR, and TCRdb holds only the in-frame ones, with some missing. Of roughly 120,000 clones listed, 87% are singletons. This specimen consisted of peripheral blood, obtained on day 0 of AZD1222 vaccination. The origin of the receptors is an adult in good health.

The chain links TRBV6-5 to TRBJ1-1, with 10 bases matching TRBD1. CDR1 and CDR2 (germline): MNHEY, SVGAGI. Trimming at V came to 0 bases and at J to 4 bases, leaving 5 bases not matched to a gene. The CDR3 covers 16 residues. Written as DNA, the CDR3 is TGTGCCAGCAGTTACTCTCAGACAGGGGGCACCACTGAAGCTTTCTTT. Amino acids: CASSYSQTGGTTEAFF.

The V gene is TRBV19, the J gene TRBJ1-5; 9 bases fit TRBD1. Trimming removed 3 bases from V and 1 base from J; junction bases left unmatched: 4. This CDR3 contains 16 residues. In germline, CDR1 is LNHDA, CDR2 SQIVND (reference sequence). The chain's CDR3 is CASSILGQGSNQPQHF. CDR3 in DNA: TGTGCCAGTAGTATCCTGGGACAGGGCAGCAATCAGCCCCAGCATTTT. Filled out from reference TRBV19 and TRBJ1-5, the complete variable domain reads DGGITQSPKYLFRKEGQNVTLSCEQNLNHDAMYWYRQDPGQGLRLIYYSQIVNDFQKGDIAEGYSVSREKKESFPLTVTSAQKNPTAFYLCASSILGQGSNQPQHFGDGTRLSIL.

The V call is TRBV29-1, the J call TRBJ2-7, with D unclear. This CDR3 region has 12 residues. The V and J ends lost 4 bases and 4 bases respectively, with 11 bases between them. Germline lookup yields CDR1 SQVTM and CDR2 ANQGSEA. CDR3 DNA: TGCAGCGTTGGCAGGTCCCCATACGAGCAGTACTTC. It is translated as CSVGRSPYEQYF.

V usage is TRBV11-1 and J usage is TRBJ1-2; D is possibly TRBD1 (6 bases). CDR3 size: 13 residues. Germline assignment: CDR1 SGHAT and CDR2 FQDESV (reference sequence). The V end lost 3 bases, the J end lost 7 bases, and 12 bases lay between the germline ends. The CDR3 coding sequence is TGTGCCAGCAGCTTGGGGGGCATCAGTGGCTACACCTTC. Protein product: CASSLGGISGYTF. Together with reference TRBV11-1 and TRBJ1-2, the CDR3 gives the full variable domain: EAEVAQSPRYKITEKSQAVAFWCDPISGHATLYWYRQILGQGPELLVQFQDESVVDDSQLPKDRFSAERLKGVDSTLKIQPAELGDSAMYLCASSLGGISGYTFGSGTRLTVV.

The chain has TRBV27 and TRBJ1-5, with D possibly being TRBD1 (6 bases). The V gene's germline CDR1 is MNHEY and CDR2 SMNVEV (reference sequence). The CDR3 has 12 residues. The CDR3 coding sequence is TGTGATTGGGGCCAGGGGCTTCAGCCCCAGCATTTT. Amino acid sequence: CDWGQGLQPQHF.

The chain is built from TRBV18 and TRBJ1-1; D is unresolved. Germline V CDR1 and CDR2: KGHSH, LQKENI. There are 14 residues in the CDR3. V was shortened by 3 bases and J by 1 base, with 9 bases between the two germline ends. This CDR3 reads CASSPREQNTEAFF. CDR3 nucleotides: TGTGCCAGCTCACCGAGGGAGCAGAACACTGAAGCTTTCTTT.

The chain couples TRBV19 to TRBJ1-4; D ambiguous. The CDR3 spans 16 residues. Germline CDR1 is LNHDA and CDR2 is SQIVND (reference sequence). Trimming cost V 2 bases and J 7 bases, with 17 bases left between them. The CDR3 DNA reads TGTGCCAGTAGTATAATCGACGCTGGGGTTGGTGAAAAACTGTTTTTT. It translates to CASSIIDAGVGEKLFF. Together with reference TRBV19 and TRBJ1-4, the CDR3 gives the full variable domain: DGGITQSPKYLFRKEGQNVTLSCEQNLNHDAMYWYRQDPGQGLRLIYYSQIVNDFQKGDIAEGYSVSREKKESFPLTVTSAQKNPTAFYLCASSIIDAGVGEKLFFGSGTQLSVL.

The rearrangement joins TRBV7-2 to TRBJ1-4; perhaps TRBD1 as D (6 bases). The V gene lost 5 bases and the J gene lost 7 bases, with 11 bases spanning the gap. CDR3 length: 13 residues. Germline V gene lookup returns CDR1 SGHTA and CDR2 FQGNSA. This CDR3 is CASSQGQPEKLFF. The CDR3 nucleotides are TGTGCCAGCAGCCAAGGACAGCCTGAAAAACTGTTTTTT. The full variable domain, with the rest looked up from reference TRBV7-2 and TRBJ1-4, is GAGVSQSPSNKVTEKGKDVELRCDPISGHTALYWYRQSLGQGLEFLIYFQGNSAPDKSGLPSDRFSAERTGGSVSTLTIQRTQQEDSAVYLCASSQGQPEKLFFGSGTQLSVL.

This chain links TRBV6-1 with TRBJ1-2; 8 bases fit TRBD1. After removal of 0 bases from V and 4 bases from J, the junction contained 10 bases not matched to a gene. Germline V gene lookup returns CDR1 MNHNS and CDR2 SASEGT. This CDR3 has 17 amino acids. The CDR3 loop is CASSEAATRTGIYGYTF. CDR3 sequence (DNA): TGTGCCAGCAGTGAAGCGGCCACGAGGACAGGGATCTATGGCTACACCTTC.

The CDR3 sequence: CASSPPQGGGETQYF. The CDR3 DNA follows: TGTGCCAGCAGCCCTCCCCAAGGAGGGGGAGAGACCCAGTACTTC. This chain connects TRBV28 to TRBJ2-5; D tentatively fits TRBD1 or TRBD2 (6 bases each). There are 15 residues in the CDR3. Looked up from germline, CDR1 is MDHEN and CDR2 is SYDVKM. The V gene lost 6 bases and the J gene lost 4 bases, with 18 bases spanning the gap.

The chain employs TRBV28 and TRBJ1-5; D remains unclear. Trimming shortened V by 7 bases and J by 3 bases, and 4 bases separated the two germline ends. The CDR3 runs 11 residues. CDR1 MDHEN and CDR2 SYDVKM come from the germline V gene. Here the CDR3 reads CASNNNQPQHF. The CDR3 region has the DNA TGTGCCAGCAACAACAATCAGCCCCAGCATTTT.

The chain couples TRBV5-4 to TRBJ2-7, with no clear D. CDR3 length equals 15 residues. V was clipped by 0 bases and J by 0 bases, with 10 bases between them. Germline CDR1 reads SGHNT; CDR2 reads YYREEE (reference sequence). CDR3 DNA: TGTGCCAGCAGCTTGGAATCAGGTCTCTCCTACGAGCAGTACTTC. Translation gives CASSLESGLSYEQYF.

The V call is TRBV4-1, the J call TRBJ1-4; the D gene is possibly TRBD1 (5 bases). The CDR3 is made up of 15 amino acids. Trimming left V 1 base short and J 8 bases short, with 14 bases between. In germline, CDR1 is MGHRA, CDR2 YSYEKL. The CDR3, as DNA: TGCGCCAGCAGCCAAGGATCCGGGGGTTTGGAAAAACTGTTTTTT. Amino acids: CASSQGSGGLEKLFF.

The genes are TRBV9 and TRBJ2-3, with TRBD1 matching over 8 bases. Germline V gene data show CDR1 as SGDLS and CDR2 as YYNGEE. V lost 0 bases and J lost 2; bases outside the gene matches: 5. The CDR3 is 16 residues long. As DNA, the CDR3 is TGTGCCAGCAGCGTAGGGGGGGACAGGTTCACAGATACGCAGTATTTT. Protein sequence: CASSVGGDRFTDTQYF.

The rearrangement links TRBV13 to TRBJ1-2, with unresolved D. Trimming took off 1 base at V and 8 bases at J, with 11 bases between the two ends. The CDR3 runs to 13 residues. The V gene's germline CDR1 is PRHDT and CDR2 FYEKMQ (reference sequence). CDR3 in amino acids: CASSLVPQLGYTF. The CDR3 DNA sequence: TGTGCCAGCAGCTTAGTCCCCCAATTGGGCTACACCTTC.

V gene TRBV28 combines with J gene TRBJ2-3, with 8 bases identical to TRBD2. The V segment lost 1 base and the J segment 5 bases; nucleotides outside the gene matches: 11. Germline CDR1 is MDHEN and CDR2 is SYDVKM. CDR3 size: 17 residues. CDR3 sequence (DNA): TGTGCCAGCAGTTTATCCCGCACTAGCGGCCCCGGAGATACGCAGTATTTT. Its protein is CASSLSRTSGPGDTQYF.

J is TRBJ1-2 and V is TRBV6-6; D perhaps matches TRBD1 (5 bases). Between the trimmed V and J ends, which lost 1 base and 6 bases, there was a span of 12 bases. The CDR3 covers 14 residues. Germline V gene sequence: CDR1 MNHNY, CDR2 SVGAGI (reference sequence). CDR3 loop: CASSYYPSTDGYTF. In DNA form, the CDR3 reads TGTGCCAGCAGTTACTACCCCTCGACAGATGGCTACACCTTC.

The table lists this clone with a count of one. The rearrangement links TRBV7-8 to TRBJ2-7, with 7 bases that match TRBD1. Losses at the gene ends were 5 bases for V and 7 bases for J; bases not matched to a gene: 11. CDR3 length: 14 residues. Germline V gives CDR1 SGHVS, CDR2 FQNEAQ. The CDR3 nucleotides read TGTGCCAGCAGCCTCTCTGAGGGGGCTCGGGAGCAGTACTTC. Translating it yields CASSLSEGAREQYF.

V and J are TRBV5-1 and TRBJ1-2; TRBD1 might be the D (6 bases). Germline lookup yields CDR1 SGHRS and CDR2 YFSETQ. With 6 bases removed from V and 3 bases from J, the gap between germline ends came to 9 bases. The CDR3 length is 12 residues. The chain's CDR3 is CASTGEDYGYTF. The CDR3 region has the DNA TGCGCCAGCACAGGGGAAGACTATGGCTACACCTTC.

J is TRBJ2-6 and V is TRBV28; tentatively, D is TRBD1 or TRBD2 (6 bases each). The V gene lost 5 bases and the J gene lost 2 bases, with 19 bases spanning the gap. Per germline, CDR1 MDHEN and CDR2 SYDVKM. CDR3 length: 18 amino acids. CDR3 in DNA: TGTGCCAGCAGTGAAGTTAGTCCGGGGGCCACTGGGGCCAACGTCCTGACTTTC. Protein: CASSEVSPGATGANVLTF.

The chain employs TRBV5-1 and TRBJ2-3; 7 nucleotides align to TRBD1. The J segment lost 5 bases and the V segment lost 4 bases, leaving 7 bases of the junction unmatched. This CDR3 is 14 amino acids long. Germline V gene sequence: CDR1 SGHRS, CDR2 YFSETQ. The CDR3 sequence: CASSPGTVVDTQYF. As DNA, the CDR3 is TGCGCCAGCAGCCCCGGGACAGTAGTAGATACGCAGTATTTT.

This clone was counted a single time. This chain uses TRBV29-1 with TRBJ1-3; possibly TRBD1 for D (5 bases). The CDR3 sequence is 14 residues long. Germline V gives CDR1 SQVTM, CDR2 ANQGSEA. The V end was cut by 3 bases, the J end by 0 bases, with 9 bases between. As DNA, the CDR3 is TGCAGCGTTGAGACCAGGGACTCTGGAAACACCATATATTTT. This sequence encodes CSVETRDSGNTIYF. Variable domain in full (rest from reference TRBV29-1 and TRBJ1-3): SAVISQKPSRDICQRGTSLTIQCQVDSQVTMMFWYRQQPGQSLTLIATANQGSEATYESGFVIDKFPISRPNLTFSTLTVSNMSPEDSSIYLCSVETRDSGNTIYFGEGSWLTVV.

The chain combines TRBV7-9 with TRBJ2-7; D not resolved. The V and J ends lost 5 bases and 2 bases respectively, with 13 bases between them. Germline V gene data show CDR1 as SEHNR and CDR2 as FQNEAQ (reference sequence). There are 14 residues in the CDR3. The CDR3 loop is CASSQGGGAYEQYF. CDR3 coding DNA: TGTGCCAGCAGCCAAGGCGGCGGAGCCTACGAGCAGTACTTC. Drawing the rest from reference TRBV7-9 and TRBJ2-7, the complete variable domain is DTGVSQNPRHKITKRGQNVTFRCDPISEHNRLYWYRQTLGQGPEFLTYFQNEAQLEKSRLLSDRFSAERPKGSFSTLEIQRTEQGDSAMYLCASSQGGGAYEQYFGPGTRLTVT.

CDR3 region: CATSDLRRQTNTEAFF. The CDR3 DNA reads TGTGCCACCAGTGATTTGCGTAGACAGACGAACACTGAAGCTTTCTTT. The V gene is TRBV24-1, the J gene TRBJ1-1; D may be TRBD1 (5 bases). This CDR3 is 16 amino acids long. V lost 0 bases, J lost 1 base, and 11 bases lay in between. The germline V gene encodes CDR1 KGHDR and CDR2 SFDVKD.